This T cell receptor beta chain was identified in a study of T-cell memory formation after mild COVID-19. At least ten counts were recorded for this clonotype. Its antigen remains unknown. The TCR alpha and TCR beta cDNA libraries, bearing sample barcodes and UMIs, were generated by 5'RACE using constant-segment primers. Each CDR3 protein gets one entry after TCRdb re-called the 5' RACE reads with MiXCR. The sample yields approximately 230,000 distinct CDR3 sequences, about 16% seen once. Findings and limits, study-wide: Contracting CD4+ clones were located mainly in CM and EM, and CD8+ clones in EMRA. Pre-infection memory already had some responding clones, implying cross-reactive memory joined.

The source of this sequence is a young man who had mild COVID-19 (a few samples of this study predate the infection). Cell type and time point are not known. The sequenced material came from PBMCs or a T cell subset sorted from them (not recorded which).

Here the CDR3 DNA reads TGTGCCAGCAGTCGGGACAGGGGAGGAGATACGCAGTATTTT. Its translation: CASSRDRGGDTQYF. The chain joins TRBV12-3 or TRBV12-4 to TRBJ2-3; 10 nucleotides match TRBD1. This CDR3 is 14 amino acids long. Trimming cost V 5 bases and J 5 bases; bases outside gene matches: 4.